This T cell receptor (beta chain) was identified in a study of blood T cell repertoires in COVID-19. Turning to the study itself: T cells, B-cell-depleted T cells, or PBMCs provided the cDNA or gDNA that served as material.

In the original workflow: Amplification from reference gene primers served as the basis for estimated nucleated cell counts. Assay: immunoSEQ multiplex PCR; the TCRdb copy retains only in-frame clones and omits some. V and J calls plus clone size are reproduced from that table; the DNA served to infer D and trimming. The sample holds about 230,000 clones, 84% seen once. This clone was picked up one time. V shed 2 bases and J 1 base; nucleotides not matched to a gene: 4. The CDR3 has 15 residues. Germline values: CDR1 SGHVS, CDR2 FNYEAQ. Sequencing input: peripheral blood. The chain is built from TRBV7-6 and TRBJ2-7; 8 bases align to TRBD2. The clonotype comes from a man aged 40-49 years who had recovered from COVID-19. The CDR3 DNA follows: TGTGCCAGCAGCTTATCTAGCGGGCTTTCCTACGAGCAGTACTTC. Encoded protein: CASSLSSGLSYEQYF. Looking up the rest from reference TRBV7-6 and TRBJ2-7 gives the full variable domain: GAGVSQSPRYKVTKRGQDVALRCDPISGHVSLYWYRQALGQGPEFLTYFNYEAQQDKSGLPNDRFSAERPEGSISTLTIQRTEQRDSAMYRCASSLSSGLSYEQYFGPGTRLTVT.